This TCR beta chain was retrieved from a study of T cells after yellow fever vaccination. One entry per CDR3 protein, called by TCRdb with MiXCR from the 5' RACE reads. The sample includes 200,000 to 250,000 distinct CDR3 sequences, 6.9% of them seen just once. The germline CDR1 and CDR2 sequences are SGHTA and FQGNSA. The germline V and J ends were trimmed by 1 base and 3 bases, with 9 bases remaining between them. CDR3 size: 14 residues. The V gene is TRBV7-2, the J gene TRBJ2-5; D unclear. Sequenced here: CD4+ T cells sorted from PBMCs, sampled 15 days after the yellow fever booster vaccination. The source is a man under 40 who received the YFV17D yellow fever vaccine. CDR3 coding DNA: TGTGCCAGCAGCTTAGTGGTAGGAAAAGAGACCCAGTACTTC. This translates into CASSLVVGKETQYF.